The entry that follows covers one TCR beta chain sequence. This record belongs to a study of technical replicates of blood from several donors. V dropped 3 bases and J dropped 4 bases, with 15 bases sitting between them. Germline V lookup: CDR1 KGHSH, CDR2 LQKENI. CDR3 length equals 15 residues. Here immunoSEQ multiplex PCR was the method, and the copy in TCRdb shows in-frame clones only, minus some. The sample carries tens of thousands of clones, around 92% recorded once. J is TRBJ1-2 and V is TRBV18; maybe TRBD1 (5 bases). The source of this sequence is a human donor in good health. Specimen: T cells isolated from PBMCs. The CDR3, as DNA: TGTGCCAGCTCACCCCCGGGACTCCCGGGCTATGGCTACACCTTC. Translation: CASSPPGLPGYGYTF.